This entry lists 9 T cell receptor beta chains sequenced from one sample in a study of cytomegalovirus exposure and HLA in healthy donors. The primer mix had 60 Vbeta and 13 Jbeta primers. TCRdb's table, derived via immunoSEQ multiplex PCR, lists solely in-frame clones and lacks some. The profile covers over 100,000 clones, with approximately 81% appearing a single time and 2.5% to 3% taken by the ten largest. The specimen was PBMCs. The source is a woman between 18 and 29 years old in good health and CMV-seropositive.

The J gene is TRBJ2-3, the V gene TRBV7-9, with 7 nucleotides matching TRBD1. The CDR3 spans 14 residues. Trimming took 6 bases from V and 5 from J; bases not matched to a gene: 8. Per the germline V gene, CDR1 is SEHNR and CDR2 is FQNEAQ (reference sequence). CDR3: CASRYTGAGDTQYF. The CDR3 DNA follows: TGTGCCAGCAGGTACACAGGGGCGGGAGATACGCAGTATTTT.

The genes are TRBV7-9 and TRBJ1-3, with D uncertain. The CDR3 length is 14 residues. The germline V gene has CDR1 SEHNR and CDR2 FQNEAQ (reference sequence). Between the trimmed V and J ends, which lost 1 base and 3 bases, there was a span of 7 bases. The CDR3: CASSLVGSGNTIYF. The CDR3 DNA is TGTGCCAGCAGCTTAGTTGGTAGTGGAAACACCATATATTTT.

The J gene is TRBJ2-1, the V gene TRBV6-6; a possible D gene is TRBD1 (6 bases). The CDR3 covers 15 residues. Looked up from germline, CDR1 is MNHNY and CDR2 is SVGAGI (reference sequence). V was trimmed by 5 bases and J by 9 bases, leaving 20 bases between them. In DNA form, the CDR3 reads TGTGCCAGCAGTCCGACAGGTGGAGGCTGGATTGAGCAGTTCTTC. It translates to CASSPTGGGWIEQFF.

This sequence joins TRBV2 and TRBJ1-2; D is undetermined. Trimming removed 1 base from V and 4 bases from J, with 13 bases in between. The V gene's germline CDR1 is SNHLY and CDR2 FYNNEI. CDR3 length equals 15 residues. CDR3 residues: CASSEGPGGPYGYTF. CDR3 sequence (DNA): TGTGCCAGCAGTGAAGGACCCGGTGGGCCCTATGGCTACACCTTC.

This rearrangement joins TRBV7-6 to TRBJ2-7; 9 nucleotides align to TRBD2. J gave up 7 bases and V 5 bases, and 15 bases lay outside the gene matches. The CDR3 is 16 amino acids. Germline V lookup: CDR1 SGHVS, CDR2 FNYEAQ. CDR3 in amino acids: CASSGPSREGVWEQYF. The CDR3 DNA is TGTGCCAGCAGCGGACCCTCGCGGGAGGGGGTGTGGGAGCAGTACTTC. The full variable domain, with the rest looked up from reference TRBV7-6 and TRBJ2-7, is GAGVSQSPRYKVTKRGQDVALRCDPISGHVSLYWYRQALGQGPEFLTYFNYEAQQDKSGLPNDRFSAERPEGSISTLTIQRTEQRDSAMYRCASSGPSREGVWEQYFGPGTRLTVT.

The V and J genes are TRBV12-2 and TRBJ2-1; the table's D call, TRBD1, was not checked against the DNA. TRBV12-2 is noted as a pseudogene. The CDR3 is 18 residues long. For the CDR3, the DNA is TGTGCAAGTCGCTCTCCGGGACAGGTACCCCCCTACTACAATGAGCAGTTCTTC. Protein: CASRSPGQVPPYYNEQFF.

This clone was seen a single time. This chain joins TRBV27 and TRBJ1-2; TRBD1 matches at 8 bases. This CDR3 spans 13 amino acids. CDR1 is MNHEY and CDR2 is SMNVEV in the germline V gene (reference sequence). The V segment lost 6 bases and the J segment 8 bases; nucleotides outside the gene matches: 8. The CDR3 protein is CASRPQGAIGYTF. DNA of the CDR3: TGTGCCAGCAGACCCCAGGGGGCAATCGGCTACACCTTC.

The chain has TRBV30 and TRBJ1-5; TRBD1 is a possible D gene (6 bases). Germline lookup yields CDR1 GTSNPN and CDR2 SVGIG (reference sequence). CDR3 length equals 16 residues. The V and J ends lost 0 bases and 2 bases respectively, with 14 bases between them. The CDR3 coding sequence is TGTGCCTGGAGTGTAGGAGCAGGGGTGGGCAATCAGCCCCAGCATTTT. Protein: CAWSVGAGVGNQPQHF. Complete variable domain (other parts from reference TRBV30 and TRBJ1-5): SQTIHQWPATLVQPVGSPLSLECTVEGTSNPNLYWYRQAAGRGLQLLFYSVGIGQISSEVPQNLSASRPQDRQFILSSKKLLLSDSGFYLCAWSVGAGVGNQPQHFGDGTRLSIL.

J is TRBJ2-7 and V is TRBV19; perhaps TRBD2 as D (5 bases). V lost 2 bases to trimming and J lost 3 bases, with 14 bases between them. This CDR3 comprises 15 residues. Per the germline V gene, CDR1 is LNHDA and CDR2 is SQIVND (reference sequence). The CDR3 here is CASSIISSGNYEQYF. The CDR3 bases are TGTGCCAGTAGTATAATCTCAAGCGGCAACTACGAGCAGTACTTC.